A selection of T cell receptor beta chains follows, all from one sample in a study of early T cells in non-severe SARS-CoV-2 infection. TCRdb re-called the 5' RACE reads through MiXCR, storing one row per CDR3 protein. The sample includes some 77,000 distinct CDR3 sequences, around 17% seen only once; the top ten take roughly 2.7%. The sample consisted of whole blood. The receptor set was obtained from an adult who was a healthcare worker with PCR-confirmed SARS-CoV-2 infection or an uninfected control (not recorded which). Each CDR3 is given with its conserved first and last residue. The D gene is left open where the match is weak. The size entry is marked missing in some rows and otherwise reads once, few, many or a size class.

v_gene	abundance	j_gene	d_gene	CDR3nt	CDR3aa
TRBV5-4	once	TRBJ2-3	.	TGTGCCAGCAGCTTGTATGAATTGGGGCGCACAGATACGCAGTATTTT	CASSLYELGRTDTQYF
TRBV20-1	few	TRBJ2-1	TRBD2	TGCAGTACCACCCTAGCGGGAGGGCCAAGCAATGAGCAGTTCTTC	CSTTLAGGPSNEQFF
TRBV12-5	.	TRBJ1-2	.	TGTGCTAGTGGTTTAGCCAACAGGGTTAACTATGGCTACACCTTC	CASGLANRVNYGYTF
TRBV11-3	few	TRBJ2-6	.	TGTGCCAGCAGCCCTCGGGGGTCTGGGGCCAACGTCCTGACTTTC	CASSPRGSGANVLTF
TRBV10-2	many	TRBJ2-1	TRBD2	TGCGCCAGCAGCGCCCCTCGGGCTGAAGCGGGAGGAGGGCAGTTCTTC	CASSAPRAEAGGGQFF
TRBV5-1	few	TRBJ2-2	.	TGCGCCAGCAGACTAACCGGGACTTCGAACACCGGGGAGCTGTTTTTT	CASRLTGTSNTGELFF
TRBV2	.	TRBJ2-1	.	TGTGCCAGCAGTGAAATCAACGCCTACAATGAGCAGTTCTTC	CASSEINAYNEQFF
TRBV20-1	.	TRBJ2-7	TRBD2	TGCAGTGCTCTAACGGGGGGTTGGTACGAGCAGTACTTC	CSALTGGWYEQYF
TRBV7-8	.	TRBJ2-3	.	TGTGCCAGCAGCTTCGGAACAGATACGCAGTATTTT	CASSFGTDTQYF
TRBV2	.	TRBJ2-5	.	TGTGCCAGCAGTAAGGACGGGAAAGAGACCCAGTACTTC	CASSKDGKETQYF
TRBV20-1	.	TRBJ2-7	TRBD1	TGCAGTGCTAGAGACCCCGGGACAGGGGCCTACGAGCAGTACTTC	CSARDPGTGAYEQYF
TRBV27	.	TRBJ2-5	TRBD2	TGTGCCAGCAGTTTATCACCAGCGGGGGCCTTGGCAGGAGAGACCCAGTACTTC	CASSLSPAGALAGETQYF
TRBV10-2	few	TRBJ2-7	.	TGCGCCAGCAGTGGCGGGTACGAGCAGTACTTC	CASSGGYEQYF
TRBV6-5	many	TRBJ1-6	.	TGTGCCAGCAGTTACTCGACAGACAATAATTCACCCCTCCACTTT	CASSYSTDNNSPLHF
TRBV12-3/TRBV12-4	many	TRBJ1-2	TRBD1	TGTGCCAGCAGTTTAGTCCGGGACAGCGCCGCTAACTATGGCTACACCTTC	CASSLVRDSAANYGYTF
TRBV11-2	.	TRBJ2-2	TRBD2	TGTGCCAGCAGCTTTGGCGGGAGGACCCGGTCGGAGCTGTTTTTT	CASSFGGRTRSELFF
TRBV5-1	.	TRBJ2-3	.	TGCGCCAGCAGCCAAACCTTCGATACGCAGTATTTT	CASSQTFDTQYF
TRBV10-3	few	TRBJ1-1	.	TGTGCCATCAGTGAGTCTGGGGGGTACACTGAAGCTTTCTTT	CAISESGGYTEAFF
TRBV3-1	.	TRBJ2-7	.	TGTGCCAGCAGCCAAGATCCGGGGGTCCGGCGCGAGCAGTACTTC	CASSQDPGVRREQYF
TRBV6-5	.	TRBJ2-1	TRBD1	TGTGCCAGCAGTTACCGGACAGGGACAAACAATGAGCAGTTCTTC	CASSYRTGTNNEQFF
TRBV7-3	.	TRBJ2-3	.	TGTGCCAGCAGCTCGACCCCGGGATACACAGATACGCAGTATTTT	CASSSTPGYTDTQYF
TRBV2	.	TRBJ2-5	.	TGTGCCATCAGAATCAGAGGATTCCAAGAGACCCAGTACTTC	CAIRIRGFQETQYF
TRBV12-3/TRBV12-4	.	TRBJ1-5	.	TGTGCCAGCAGTTTCGGTAAGGGCAGGCAGCCCCAGCATTTT	CASSFGKGRQPQHF
TRBV3-1	.	TRBJ2-3	TRBD2	TGTGCCAGCACCTCCGGACTAGCGCTCACAGATACGCAGTATTTT	CASTSGLALTDTQYF
TRBV14	.	TRBJ2-7	.	TGTGCCAGCAGCCAAGGCGAAACCTACGAGCAGTACTTC	CASSQGETYEQYF
TRBV6-5	.	TRBJ1-4	.	TGTGCCAGCAGTTCGTGGCACGGAAAACTGTTTTTT	CASSSWHGKLFF
TRBV6-4	.	TRBJ1-1	.	TGTGCCAGCAGTGAAAATCGGGACACTGAAGCTTTCTTT	CASSENRDTEAFF
TRBV20-1	few	TRBJ2-1	TRBD1	TGCAGTGCTAGTTTCCGGGACAGGGGGCTCCATGAGCAGTTCTTC	CSASFRDRGLHEQFF
TRBV20-1	.	TRBJ2-1	.	TGCAGTGCTAGTGAGACTGAGCAGTTCTTC	CSASETEQFF
TRBV12-3/TRBV12-4	.	TRBJ2-3	.	TGTGCCAGCAGGCAACAGCGGATAGGCACAGATACGCAGTATTTT	CASRQQRIGTDTQYF
TRBV11-2	.	TRBJ2-3	TRBD2	TGTGCCAGCAGCTTAGCTCCAACTAGCGGGAGGGCTGATACGCAGTATTTT	CASSLAPTSGRADTQYF
TRBV29-1	.	TRBJ1-1	.	TGCAGCGTTCGAGGGGACATCGCCCGGCCTGAAGCTTTCTTT	CSVRGDIARPEAFF
TRBV7-6	.	TRBJ2-7	.	TGTGCCAGCAGCCCGGCCATCCCACTTGAGGGGCGGAACTCCTACGAGCAGTACTTC	CASSPAIPLEGRNSYEQYF
TRBV18	few	TRBJ1-4	TRBD1	TGTGCCAGCTCGTCTGGGACAGGCGCCCCTGAAAAACTGTTTTTT	CASSSGTGAPEKLFF
TRBV3-1	few	TRBJ2-1	.	TGTGCCAGCAGCAACCTCCGGGACCGGCAGTTCTTC	CASSNLRDRQFF
TRBV7-8	few	TRBJ1-5	TRBD1	TGTGCCAGCAGCCTCCCGGACAGGGACAATCAGCCCCAGCATTTT	CASSLPDRDNQPQHF
TRBV9	.	TRBJ2-1	TRBD2	TGTGCCAGCAGCGCATTAGCGGGGGGGGCCTACAATGAGCAGTTCTTC	CASSALAGGAYNEQFF
TRBV4-2	many	TRBJ2-3	TRBD2	TGTGCCAGCAGCCAGACCGGGACTAGCGGGACGACTAGCACAGATACGCAGTATTTT	CASSQTGTSGTTSTDTQYF
TRBV7-8	.	TRBJ1-1	TRBD1	TGTGCCAGCAGCTGGACAGGGAAGAACACTGAAGCTTTCTTT	CASSWTGKNTEAFF
TRBV24-1	.	TRBJ2-1	TRBD2	TGTGCCACCAGTGCCCCTTCTAGCGGGACCAGCTCCTACAATGAGCAGTTCTTC	CATSAPSSGTSSYNEQFF
TRBV11-3	few	TRBJ1-6	.	TGTGCCAGCAGCTTAACGGAGGGGATTTATTCACCCCTCCACTTT	CASSLTEGIYSPLHF
TRBV3-1	.	TRBJ2-5	.	TGTGCCAGCAGCCAAGTAGGAACTAGCAGCCAAGAGACCCAGTACTTC	CASSQVGTSSQETQYF
TRBV19	few	TRBJ2-1	.	TGTGCCAGTAGTAACACAGGAAGCGCCTACAATGAGCAGTTCTTC	CASSNTGSAYNEQFF
TRBV30	few	TRBJ1-2	.	TGTGCCTGGAGAGTTCCCGGGACACCCGGCGGGAGCTACACCTTC	CAWRVPGTPGGSYTF
TRBV16	.	TRBJ2-1	TRBD2	TGTGCCAGCAGTCAACTAACTAGCGGGCCTTGGGATGAGCAGTTCTTC	CASSQLTSGPWDEQFF
TRBV12-3/TRBV12-4	.	TRBJ2-5	TRBD2	TGTGCCAGCAGTTTGATAGCGGGAGGGATACAAGAGACCCAGTACTTC	CASSLIAGGIQETQYF
TRBV29-1	few	TRBJ1-5	.	TGCAGCGTCTCAGGTGCGTCGGGCCAGCCCCAGCATTTT	CSVSGASGQPQHF
TRBV20-1	.	TRBJ2-1	TRBD2	TGCAGTGCTAGAGATCTCCTAGCGGGTCACAATGAGCAGTTCTTC	CSARDLLAGHNEQFF
TRBV29-1	.	TRBJ2-1	.	TGCAGCGTTGAAGCTGATGGGGGAACCTACAATGAGCAGTTCTTC	CSVEADGGTYNEQFF
TRBV5-1	few	TRBJ2-2	.	TGCGCCAGCAGCTTGGCTGCAGGGACCGCCGGGGAGCTGTTTTTT	CASSLAAGTAGELFF
TRBV7-3	many	TRBJ2-1	TRBD1	TGTGCCAGCAGCCAAGTGGTAGGGACAGGGAACAATGAGCAGTTCTTC	CASSQVVGTGNNEQFF
TRBV29-1	once	TRBJ1-1	.	TGCAGCGTTGAAGCGGCGGGACGGCTAGAAGCTTTCTTT	CSVEAAGRLEAFF